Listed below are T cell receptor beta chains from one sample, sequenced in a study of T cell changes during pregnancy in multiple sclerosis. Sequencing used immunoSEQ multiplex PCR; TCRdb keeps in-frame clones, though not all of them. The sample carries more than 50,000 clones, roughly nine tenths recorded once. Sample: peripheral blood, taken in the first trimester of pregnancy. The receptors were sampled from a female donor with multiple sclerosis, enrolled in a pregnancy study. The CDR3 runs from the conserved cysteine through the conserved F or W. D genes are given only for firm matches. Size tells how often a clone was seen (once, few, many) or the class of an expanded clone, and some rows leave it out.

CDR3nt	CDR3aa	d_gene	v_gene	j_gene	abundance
TGTGCCTGGGCCCCGGCAGATACGCAGTATTTT	CAWAPADTQYF	-	TRBV30	TRBJ2-3	-
TGTGCCAGCAGCTTGGACCCACAAACCACAGGGTCAGATACGCAGTATTTT	CASSLDPQTTGSDTQYF	-	TRBV5-8	TRBJ2-3	-
TGTGCCAGCAGTTTCACATCACAGGGTCACCATGAGCAGTTCTTC	CASSFTSQGHHEQFF	-	TRBV25-1	TRBJ2-1	-
TGCAGCGTGGCGGCGGGGGATCTTACTGAAGCTTTCTTT	CSVAAGDLTEAFF	-	TRBV29-1	TRBJ1-1	-
TGTGCCAGCAGTGATCCAGGGGTGACGCAAGAGACCCAGTACTTC	CASSDPGVTQETQYF	-	TRBV2	TRBJ2-5	-
TGTGCCAGCAGCTTAGAACCCGGACAGGGGAGGTCACCCCTCCACTTT	CASSLEPGQGRSPLHF	TRBD1	TRBV7-6	TRBJ1-6	-
TGTGCCAGCAGCAAAGGGGGGGGTACAGATACGCAGTATTTT	CASSKGGGTDTQYF	-	TRBV5-5	TRBJ2-3	once
TGCGCCAGCAGCCAGCCCGACAGGGCCTATTACAATGAGCAGTTCTTC	CASSQPDRAYYNEQFF	TRBD1	TRBV4-1	TRBJ2-1	-
TGTGCCAGCAGTTTCCGGCGGGAACACTACGAGCAGTACTTC	CASSFRREHYEQYF	-	TRBV27	TRBJ2-7	once
TGCGCCAGCAGCTTGTCAGGGTCCGGAAACACCATATATTTT	CASSLSGSGNTIYF	-	TRBV5-1	TRBJ1-3	once
TGCGCCAGCAGCCAAGTTGTCCACAGGCGGGAGTCCGAGCAGTACTTC	CASSQVVHRRESEQYF	TRBD2	TRBV4-1	TRBJ2-7	-
TGTGCCAGTAGTCCAAGCGGCCGGTCCTACGAGCAGTACTTC	CASSPSGRSYEQYF	-	TRBV19	TRBJ2-7	-
TGTGCCAGCAGCCTACCGGACAACGAGCAGTACTTC	CASSLPDNEQYF	-	TRBV7-2	TRBJ2-7	-
TGTGCCAGCAGCCGGGGGACAGGGAGAGAGCCCCAGCATTTT	CASSRGTGREPQHF	-	TRBV21-1	TRBJ1-5	few
TGTGCCAGCAGTTTGACCGGGCAGGGGTTCTACGAGCAGTACTTC	CASSLTGQGFYEQYF	-	TRBV27	TRBJ2-7	-
TGTGCCAGCAGCCCACAGGGAACCGGGGAGCTGTTTTTT	CASSPQGTGELFF	-	TRBV7-7	TRBJ2-2	-
TGTGCCAGCAGCTTGGGCGAAGAGACCCAGTACTTC	CASSLGEETQYF	-	TRBV5-6	TRBJ2-5	-
TGTGCCTGGACGCCCAATCGCGATGAAAAACTGTTTTTT	CAWTPNRDEKLFF	-	TRBV30	TRBJ1-4	-
TGTGCCGGCAGCCCCGGACAGAACTATGGCTACACCTTC	CAGSPGQNYGYTF	-	TRBV6-5	TRBJ1-2	-
TGTGCCAGCTCCCGGGACTATGGAGGCACAGATACGCAGTATTTT	CASSRDYGGTDTQYF	TRBD2	TRBV18	TRBJ2-3	-
TGTGCCAGCAGCTTATGGAGTAGCGGGGGAGACAATGAGCAGTTCTTC	CASSLWSSGGDNEQFF	TRBD2	TRBV7-2	TRBJ2-1	-
TGTGCCAGCAGCCTTCAAATGAGAGATACGCAGTATTTT	CASSLQMRDTQYF	-	TRBV11-2	TRBJ2-3	-
TGTGCCATCAGTCGACTAGGGGAGACCCAGTACTTC	CAISRLGETQYF	-	TRBV10-3	TRBJ2-5	-
TGTGCCAGCAGCCTTATATGGGCCTCTAATGAAAAACTGTTTTTT	CASSLIWASNEKLFF	-	TRBV7-2	TRBJ1-4	-
TGCGCCAGCAGCTTAAGCTATACGGCAGATACGCAGTATTTT	CASSLSYTADTQYF	-	TRBV5-1	TRBJ2-3	-
TGTGCCAGCAGTCTCGGTCCCTCCAGGGAGACCCAGTACTTC	CASSLGPSRETQYF	-	TRBV7-9	TRBJ2-5	-
TGTGCCAGCAGCTTAGAGGGGCCCCCGGGCAATGAGCAGTTCTTC	CASSLEGPPGNEQFF	-	TRBV7-6	TRBJ2-1	-
TGTGCCAGCAGTGGCTTGATGACTAGCGGGAAAACTGGGGCCAACGTCCTGACTTTC	CASSGLMTSGKTGANVLTF	TRBD2	TRBV6-1	TRBJ2-6	-
TGTGCCAGCTCACCACGGACTCAGAACACTGAAGCTTTCTTT	CASSPRTQNTEAFF	-	TRBV18	TRBJ1-1	-
TGTGCCAGCAGTGGTTTAGGGGATATAGGCAAAAACATTCAGTACTTC	CASSGLGDIGKNIQYF	-	TRBV25-1	TRBJ2-4	-
TGTGCCAGCAGCTTGGCTCAGGGGACTGGAAACACCATATATTTT	CASSLAQGTGNTIYF	-	TRBV5-4	TRBJ1-3	-
TGTGCCAGCAGGCCCTCCGGGACACGGCCCTACGAGCAGTACTTC	CASRPSGTRPYEQYF	-	TRBV11-2	TRBJ2-7	-
TGTGCCAGCAGCTTGGAGAAGTCCCAAACTTACTTTAACTATGGCTACACCTTC	CASSLEKSQTYFNYGYTF	-	TRBV5-4	TRBJ1-2	-
TGTGCCAGCAGCTTAGACAGGGTAACTTGGCCCCAGCATTTT	CASSLDRVTWPQHF	-	TRBV7-8	TRBJ1-5	-
TGTGCCAGCTCAGCCGGACAGGTCACATATGAAAAACTGTTTTTT	CASSAGQVTYEKLFF	TRBD1	TRBV18	TRBJ1-4	-
TGTGCCAGCAGTTCCCTCTCTGGGGCCAACGTCCTGACTTTC	CASSSLSGANVLTF	-	TRBV27	TRBJ2-6	-
TGTGCCAGCAGTCCCCGGACTAGCGGATACGAGCAGTACTTC	CASSPRTSGYEQYF	TRBD2	TRBV27	TRBJ2-7	-
TGTGCCAGCAGTGCAGGGGAAGGCACCGGGGAGCTGTTTTTT	CASSAGEGTGELFF	-	TRBV2	TRBJ2-2	-
TGCGCCAGCAGCTTACAGGGAAGGACTGAAGCTTTCTTT	CASSLQGRTEAFF	-	TRBV5-1	TRBJ1-1	-
TGCGCCAGCAGCCGGGTCGGCAGGGGAAATGGCTACACCTTC	CASSRVGRGNGYTF	-	TRBV5-1	TRBJ1-2	-
TGTGCCTGGGCCTCGGGACACGGTTCACCCCTCCACTTT	CAWASGHGSPLHF	-	TRBV30	TRBJ1-6	once
TGTGCCAGCAGTGAAGCCGGGGTATCCTACAATGAGCAGTTCTTC	CASSEAGVSYNEQFF	-	TRBV6-1	TRBJ2-1	-
TGTGCCAGCAGTTACTTGGCCCATACGCAGTACTTC	CASSYLAHTQYF	-	TRBV6-6	TRBJ2-4	-
TGCGCCAGCAGCAAACAGGGAAGTTCCACTGAAGCTTTCTTT	CASSKQGSSTEAFF	-	TRBV10-2	TRBJ1-1	-
TGCGCCAGCGTTGGAGGGCTAGCGAATTCACCCCTCCACTTT	CASVGGLANSPLHF	-	TRBV10-2	TRBJ1-6	-
TGTGCCATCAGCCCCTCTAACAGGGAGAACACCGGGGAGCTGTTTTTT	CAISPSNRENTGELFF	-	TRBV10-3	TRBJ2-2	-
TGTGCCAGCAGTTACTCGGGCCCCTATAATTCACCCCTCCACTTT	CASSYSGPYNSPLHF	-	TRBV6-6	TRBJ1-6	-
TGCGCCAGCAGCGGTACGTACTTTAGCGGGAAGTCCTACGAGCAGTACTTC	CASSGTYFSGKSYEQYF	TRBD2	TRBV5-1	TRBJ2-7	-
TGCGCCAGCAGCCAAGATCATCAGGGCGGCTATGGCTACACCTTC	CASSQDHQGGYGYTF	-	TRBV4-3	TRBJ1-2	-
TGTGCCAGTAGTATACCCTTCCCCAGGGGTGGTAATGAAAAACTGTTTTTT	CASSIPFPRGGNEKLFF	-	TRBV19	TRBJ1-4	-
TGTGCCAGTAGTATCATTAACATCTACAATGAGCAGTTCTTC	CASSIINIYNEQFF	-	TRBV19	TRBJ2-1	-
TGTGCCAGCAGCTTGGAGCCGGGGTGGCAGCTCATTAACACAGATACGCAGTATTTT	CASSLEPGWQLINTDTQYF	-	TRBV7-2	TRBJ2-3	-
TGTGCCAGTAGTATAGTACCCACAGGTGAAGCTTTCTTT	CASSIVPTGEAFF	-	TRBV19	TRBJ1-1	-
TGTGCCAGTAGTTTTCACAGGGGGACTGAAGCTTTCTTT	CASSFHRGTEAFF	TRBD1	TRBV19	TRBJ1-1	-
TGTGCCAGCGGGCCCAGGGGGATAGATTCCGGTTCACCCCTCCACTTT	CASGPRGIDSGSPLHF	TRBD1	TRBV7-2	TRBJ1-6	-
TGTGCCAGCAGCTCCGAAGAGACCCAGTACTTC	CASSSEETQYF	-	TRBV6-6	TRBJ2-5	-